A single sample gave rise to the 11 T cell receptor beta chains below, sequenced in a study of T cell responses to AZD1222 COVID-19 vaccine (dated by TCRdb to the early 2020s). What the time point label conveys for this sample: baseline before first vaccination. Libraries were prepared through the immunoSEQ multiplex PCR assay. What TCRdb holds here is the immuneACCESS table cut down to in-frame rearrangements. Part of the clones is not present; checked against another copy, under half of the missing clones reflect an unresolved V gene, and the others are unexplained. The sample has about 140,000 clones on record, roughly 92% of them singletons. Of the sample, about 5.5% falls within the top ten clones. The input for sequencing was peripheral blood, taken on day 0 of AZD1222 vaccination. All receptors derive from an adult in good health.

Notes on this clone: Other DNA sequences from this sample encode an identical CDR3 as well. The chain joins TRBV19 to TRBJ2-7, with D perhaps matching TRBD1 (5 bases). Germline values: CDR1 LNHDA, CDR2 SQIVND (reference sequence). V was shortened by 3 bases and J by 6 bases, with 12 bases between the two germline ends. There are 13 residues in the CDR3. The CDR3, as DNA: TGTGCCAGTAGTATCTCTCGACAGACCGAGCAGTACTTC. Residues: CASSISRQTEQYF.

The V gene is TRBV6-5, the J gene TRBJ2-2, with TRBD1 matching over 8 bases. The CDR3 is 15 residues long. The J segment lost 3 bases and the V segment lost 7 bases, leaving 7 bases of the junction unmatched. Germline CDR1 is MNHEY and CDR2 is SVGAGI. This CDR3 is CASKPQGADTGELFF. The CDR3 DNA follows: TGTGCCAGCAAGCCGCAGGGGGCGGACACCGGGGAGCTGTTTTTT.

With regard to this clone: This same CDR3 is encoded by further DNA sequences in the sample. This sequence joins TRBV14 and TRBJ2-7; no definite D call. This CDR3 contains 11 residues. Trimming took off 3 bases at V and 4 bases at J, with 4 bases between the two ends. Germline CDR1 reads SGHDN; CDR2 reads FVKESK. The CDR3 protein is CASSQTYEQYF. CDR3 DNA sequence: TGTGCCAGCAGCCAGACTTACGAGCAGTACTTC. Full variable domain (outside the CDR3, taken from reference TRBV14 and TRBJ2-7): EAGVTQFPSHSVIEKGQTVTLRCDPISGHDNLYWYRRVMGKEIKFLLHFVKESKQDESGMPNNRFLAERTGGTYSTLKVQPAELEDSGVYFCASSQTYEQYFGPGTRLTVT.

This clone was seen just once. This chain joins TRBV12-3 or TRBV12-4 and TRBJ2-7, with unresolved D. Trimming stripped 3 bases from V and 0 bases from J, with 6 bases between. The CDR3 is 13 amino acids. Here the CDR3 reads CASSLASSYEQYF. The CDR3 DNA reads as TGTGCCAGCAGTTTGGCTTCCTCCTACGAGCAGTACTTC.

The chain carries TRBV28 and TRBJ2-7, with 8 bases identical to TRBD1. V lost 1 base and J lost 5; bases outside the gene matches: 4. From germline, CDR1 is MDHEN and CDR2 SYDVKM. The CDR3 is 14 residues long. The CDR3 protein is CASSLYRGFDEQYF. In DNA form, the CDR3 reads TGTGCCAGCAGTTTATACAGGGGGTTCGACGAGCAGTACTTC.

The chain couples TRBV6-4 to TRBJ2-1, with unresolved D. This CDR3 is built from 14 residues. The V end was cut by 5 bases, the J end by 8 bases, with 16 bases between. In germline, CDR1 is MRHNA, CDR2 SNTAGT. The CDR3 sequence is CASSPAESGYEQFF. The CDR3, as DNA: TGTGCCAGCAGTCCCGCTGAGTCAGGCTATGAGCAGTTCTTC.

This chain joins TRBV27 and TRBJ1-1; the D is unclear. The CDR3 spans 14 residues. Germline V gene lookup returns CDR1 MNHEY and CDR2 SMNVEV (reference sequence). V was pared by 1 base and J by 5 bases, with 11 bases between. CDR3 protein: CASSLLVGGTEAFF. The CDR3 DNA follows: TGTGCCAGCAGTTTATTGGTCGGAGGAACTGAAGCTTTCTTT.

The chain employs TRBV6-5 and TRBJ2-1; 10 nucleotides line up with TRBD1. J was trimmed by 6 bases and V by 6 bases; bases with no gene match: 5. Germline V gene sequence: CDR1 MNHEY, CDR2 SVGAGI. The CDR3 contains 14 residues. The DNA of the CDR3 is TGTGCCAGCAGCACCGGGACAGGGGTCAATGAGCAGTTCTTC. Residues: CASSTGTGVNEQFF.

The chain uses TRBV19 and TRBJ2-3, with 10 bases identical to TRBD1. V trimming: 6 bases; J trimming: 2 bases; junction bases outside the gene matches: 14. Germline assignment: CDR1 LNHDA and CDR2 SQIVND (reference sequence). The CDR3 has 18 residues. CDR3 coding DNA: TGTGCCAGTAGGGACAGGGGGTTCGGGGGGTCGCTCACAGATACGCAGTATTTT. It specifies CASRDRGFGGSLTDTQYF.

This chain connects TRBV28 to TRBJ2-7; D is unresolved. Germline V gene sequence: CDR1 MDHEN, CDR2 SYDVKM. This CDR3 contains 12 residues. V lost 3 bases to trimming and J lost 2 bases, with 5 bases between them. The chain's CDR3 is CASSFQPYEQYF. As DNA, the CDR3 is TGTGCCAGCAGTTTTCAGCCCTACGAGCAGTACTTC. The full variable domain, its missing parts supplied by reference TRBV28 and TRBJ2-7, is DVKVTQSSRYLVKRTGEKVFLECVQDMDHENMFWYRQDPGLGLRLIYFSYDVKMKEKGDIPEGYSVSREKKERFSLILESASTNQTSMYLCASSFQPYEQYFGPGTRLTVT.

This chain uses TRBV28 with TRBJ2-5; 8 positions match TRBD2. J lost 2 bases, V lost 3 bases, and 11 bases had no gene match. Looked up from germline, CDR1 is MDHEN and CDR2 is SYDVKM. This CDR3 is 17 amino acids long. The CDR3, as DNA: TGTGCCAGCAGTTTGCGGGATAGGTTAGCGGGACAAGAGACCCAGTACTTC. Amino acids: CASSLRDRLAGQETQYF.